These T cell receptor beta chains were read from a single sample in a study of control samples from healthy donors and cancer patients. Libraries were prepared by immunoSEQ multiplex PCR; TCRdb keeps only in-frame clonotypes and omits some of them. The sample yields roughly 200,000 clones, approximately 92% seen once. Material: blood. The source is a young man in good health. Both conserved end residues are part of each CDR3. Fields, in order: J gene, D gene, clone size, V gene, CDR3 DNA, CDR3 protein. A D gene is named only where the DNA matches it firmly. Clone size, where shown, is once, few, many, or a class for clones that have expanded.

>TRBJ2-7|TRBD1|.|TRBV3-1/TRBV3-2
TGTGCCAGCAGCCACGGACAGGGCGGCTACGAGCAGTACTTC
CASSHGQGGYEQYF
>TRBJ1-2|.|.|TRBV12-3/TRBV12-4
TGTGCCAGCAGTTTACTGGGGCGAGGTGGCTACACCTTC
CASSLLGRGGYTF
>TRBJ2-2|.|.|TRBV2
TGTGCCAGCAGTGTAACCGGGGAGCTGTTTTTT
CASSVTGELFF
>TRBJ1-1|TRBD1|.|TRBV2
TGTGCCACCCATACAGGGGTGAGCACTGAAGCTTTCTTT
CATHTGVSTEAFF
>TRBJ1-1|TRBD1|once|TRBV5-1
TGCGCCAGCAGCCAAGGACAGGGGCGGCCTGAAGCTTTCTTT
CASSQGQGRPEAFF
>TRBJ1-1|.|.|TRBV13
TGTGCCAGCAGCTTATGGGGTGACACTGAAGCTTTCTTT
CASSLWGDTEAFF
>TRBJ1-3|.|.|TRBV10-3
TGTGCCATCAGTGCGGAGGGGGGGGAGAGAGACACCATATATTTT
CAISAEGGERDTIYF
>TRBJ2-3|TRBD1|.|TRBV6-5
TGTGCCAGCAGTTCCGCCGGGACAGGGGTTAGAGATACGCAGTATTTT
CASSSAGTGVRDTQYF
>TRBJ2-3|.|.|TRBV5-5
TGTGCCAGCAGCCTAAGACTAGACACAACAGATACGCAGTATTTT
CASSLRLDTTDTQYF
>TRBJ1-1|.|.|TRBV6-4
TGTGCCAGCCGGGAAGAGTGGAACACTGAAGCTTTCTTT
CASREEWNTEAFF
>TRBJ1-2|TRBD1|few|TRBV5-1
TGCGCCAGCAGCTTAGCCCCACAGGGGGATCGTGGCTACACCTTC
CASSLAPQGDRGYTF
>TRBJ2-7|.|.|TRBV5-4
TGTGCCAGCAGCTTGGACCAGGGACCTTACGAGCAGTACTTC
CASSLDQGPYEQYF
>TRBJ1-4|.|.|TRBV24-1
TGTGCCACCGGCGACGGTCATGAAAAACTGTTTTTT
CATGDGHEKLFF
>TRBJ1-5|.|.|TRBV15
TGTGCCACCAGCGTGGGGGGGGGAAATAATCAGCCCCAGCATTTT
CATSVGGGNNQPQHF
>TRBJ2-7|.|.|TRBV6-5
TGTGCCAGCAGTTACGGGGGGGCGGCGCTCGACTTC
CASSYGGAALDF
>TRBJ1-2|TRBD1|.|TRBV11-2
TGTGCCAGCAGCCCTACCGGGACAGGGAATGGCTACACCTTC
CASSPTGTGNGYTF
>TRBJ1-4|TRBD1|.|TRBV24-1
TGTGCCACCAGTGACCAAGACAGGGTCGGTGAAAAACTGTTTTTT
CATSDQDRVGEKLFF
>TRBJ2-3|TRBD2|.|TRBV15
TGTGCCACCAGCAGGGGGGGGACGGGGCGAGATACGCAGTATTTT
CATSRGGTGRDTQYF
>TRBJ1-5|.|.|TRBV19
TGTGCCAGTAGTGCCTCCTCCTCGGGAGGCTTCAATCAGCCCCAGCATTTT
CASSASSSGGFNQPQHF
>TRBJ1-5|TRBD1|.|TRBV27
TGTGCCAGCAGCCTGACAGGGGGCGGGTGGGGGTTCAATCAGCCCCAGCATTTT
CASSLTGGGWGFNQPQHF
>TRBJ2-5|.|.|TRBV24-1
TGTGCCACCAGTGATTTGAACGCCGGGTCTCAAGAGACCCAGTACTTC
CATSDLNAGSQETQYF
>TRBJ2-2|.|.|TRBV9
TGTGCCAGCAGCGTAGCGGGGTCCACCGGGGAGCTGTTTTTT
CASSVAGSTGELFF
>TRBJ1-2|.|.|TRBV6-2/TRBV6-3
TGTGCCAGCAGCACAGGGTTGTATGGCTACACCTTC
CASSTGLYGYTF
>TRBJ2-3|.|.|TRBV6-6
TGTGCCAGCAGTTACCAGGGTGCCTACCTCACAGATACGCAGTATTTT
CASSYQGAYLTDTQYF
>TRBJ1-1|TRBD1|.|TRBV7-8
TGTGCCAGCAGCCTCCTCCAGGGGGTACCTGAAGCTTTCTTT
CASSLLQGVPEAFF
>TRBJ1-4|.|.|TRBV25-1
TGTGCCAGCAGTGAGTACGAGGGGCCTACAACTAATGAAAAACTGTTTTTT
CASSEYEGPTTNEKLFF
>TRBJ1-2|TRBD1|few|TRBV29-1
TGCAGCGTTGAAGAGGGACAGGGCAACTATGGCTACACCTTC
CSVEEGQGNYGYTF
>TRBJ2-2|TRBD2|.|TRBV12-5
TGTGCTAGTGCCAACACCTCACTAGCGGGGGGCACCGGGGAGCTGTTTTTT
CASANTSLAGGTGELFF
>TRBJ1-3|TRBD1|.|TRBV18
TGTGCCAGCTCCCAGACAGGGCCTACTCCAGGAGGAAACACCATATATTTT
CASSQTGPTPGGNTIYF
>TRBJ2-5|.|.|TRBV7-6
TGTGCCAGCAGCGGCGGGACAGAAGAGACCCAGTACTTC
CASSGGTEETQYF
>TRBJ1-1|.|.|TRBV11-3
TGTGCCAGCAGTTCCGGGACGGGGAACACTGAAGCTTTCTTT
CASSSGTGNTEAFF
>TRBJ1-3|TRBD1|medium-sized|TRBV5-6
TGTGCCAGCAGCTTCGGGACAGGGACTATATACTCTGGAAACACCATATATTTT
CASSFGTGTIYSGNTIYF
>TRBJ1-1|.|.|TRBV2
TGTGCCAGCGGGAACTCCCTGAACACTGAAGCTTTCTTT
CASGNSLNTEAFF
>TRBJ2-7|TRBD1|.|TRBV5-4
TGTGCCAGCAGCCGGACAGGGGGCGGGGAGCAGTACTTC
CASSRTGGGEQYF
>TRBJ2-3|.|.|TRBV28
TGTGCCAGCAGTTTCAGGGTAGCGGGGACAGATACGCAGTGTTTT
CASSFRVAGTDTQCF
>TRBJ2-1|.|.|TRBV19
TGTGCCAGTAGTTCTACAGGGTCCTACAATGAGCAGTTCTTC
CASSSTGSYNEQFF
>TRBJ1-1|.|few|TRBV12-5
TGTGCTAGTGGTTTGGGGACATTGAACACTGAAGCTTTCTTT
CASGLGTLNTEAFF
>TRBJ2-2|.|once|TRBV9
TGTGCCAGCAGCGGGACAGTGGACACCGGGGAGCTGTTTTTT
CASSGTVDTGELFF
>TRBJ1-6|.|.|TRBV6-5
TGTGCCAGCAGCAGGGTCAGCTCCTATAATTCACCCCTCCACTTT
CASSRVSSYNSPLHF
>TRBJ1-6|TRBD1|.|TRBV15
TGTGCCACCAGCAGAATCCGACAGGGGTTTCACTCACCCCTCCACTTT
CATSRIRQGFHSPLHF
>TRBJ2-1|.|.|TRBV6-1
TGTGCCAGCAGTGAATCCGGACACACCATATACAATGAGCAGTTCTTC
CASSESGHTIYNEQFF
>TRBJ1-1|.|.|TRBV6-5
TGTGCCAGCAGACCCACAGCGAACACTGAAGCTTTCTTT
CASRPTANTEAFF
>TRBJ2-7|TRBD1|.|TRBV5-1
TGCGCCAGCAGCTTGGAGGGACAGGGGGTGAGCTCCTACGAGCAGTACTTC
CASSLEGQGVSSYEQYF
>TRBJ1-2|.|.|TRBV6-5
TGTGCCAGCAGGACGGAGGGAGGCTACACCTTC
CASRTEGGYTF
>TRBJ2-2|TRBD2|.|TRBV14
TGTGCCAGCAGCCAACCGACTAGCGGGGGGGCCTCGAACACCGGGGAGCTGTTTTTT
CASSQPTSGGASNTGELFF
>TRBJ2-2|.|.|TRBV4-1
TGCGCCAGCAGCCAATGGAGGGGCACCGGGGAGCTGTTTTTT
CASSQWRGTGELFF
>TRBJ1-4|.|.|TRBV10-2
TGCGCCAGCAGGTTTGGGGGGAATAATGAAAAACTGTTTTTT
CASRFGGNNEKLFF
>TRBJ2-1|.|.|TRBV7-9
TGTGCCAGCAGCTCGAAAGGACGTTACAATGAGCAGTTCTTC
CASSSKGRYNEQFF
>TRBJ1-6|TRBD1|.|TRBV4-2
TGTGCCAGCAGCCAAGATTTGGGGGACAGGGGTTCACCCCTCCACTTT
CASSQDLGDRGSPLHF
>TRBJ2-5|.|.|TRBV10-3
TGTGCCATCAGTGAGTCGGCAGGGGAACACCAAGAGACCCAGTACTTC
CAISESAGEHQETQYF
>TRBJ1-3|TRBD1|.|TRBV4-1
TGCGCCAGCAGCCAAGGGAGGGGGCTTTCTGGAAACACCATATATTTT
CASSQGRGLSGNTIYF
>TRBJ1-2|.|.|TRBV5-4
TGTGCCAGCAGCTTTGGAACCCCTGCGGAGGGCTACACCTTC
CASSFGTPAEGYTF
>TRBJ1-6|.|.|TRBV14
TGTGCCAGCAGCCAAAGGCCGTCTTCACCCCTCCACTTT
CASSQRPSSPLHF
>TRBJ1-1|.|.|TRBV30
TGTGCCGGGGGGAGAAGAGGTCTAGAAGCTTTCTTT
CAGGRRGLEAFF
>TRBJ1-1|.|.|TRBV30
TGTGCCTGGGACACAGGGACCCATCCGTTATTTTGTGTGAACACTGAAGCTTTCTTT
CAWDTGTHPLFCVNTEAFF
>TRBJ1-1|.|.|TRBV4-1
TGCGCCAGCAGCCAGAAAACCCGGGGCCTGGGAAGGAACACTGAAGCTTTCTTT
CASSQKTRGLGRNTEAFF
>TRBJ2-2|.|.|TRBV7-9
TGTGCCAGCAGCTTAGCTATCGGCACCGGGGAGCTGTTTTTT
CASSLAIGTGELFF
>TRBJ1-5|.|.|TRBV7-2
TGTGCCAGCAGCTTAGCGCGGGGGGCACCCCAGCATTTT
CASSLARGAPQHF
>TRBJ2-1|.|.|TRBV25-1
TGTGCCAGCAGCCGGGGCGGATACTCGGGCAATGAGCAGTTCTTC
CASSRGGYSGNEQFF
>TRBJ2-1|TRBD1|.|TRBV5-4
TGTGCCAGCAACCCAGGACAGGGCTCCTACAATGAGCAGTTCTTC
CASNPGQGSYNEQFF